Detailed here is one TCR beta chain. Original handling: For nucleated cells, counts were estimated from reference gene primer amplification. Produced via immunoSEQ multiplex PCR; TCRdb's table is partial and in-frame only. V and J calls plus clone size are reproduced from that table; the DNA served to infer D and trimming. The repertoire holds approximately 350,000 clones, with approximately 86% as singletons. This entry comes from a study of blood T cell repertoires in COVID-19. The overall study: Donors in the United States, Italy and Spain gave samples during acute or convalescent COVID-19.

Those enrolled in Seattle joined during active infection and were followed longitudinally afterward. The sample taken for sequencing was peripheral blood. The receptor was isolated from a woman aged 55 to 70 with COVID-19, enrolled during active disease.

The CDR3 protein is CASSKGSARRGFHGYGYTF. The CDR3 bases are TGTGCCAGCAGCAAAGGGTCGGCTCGCAGGGGATTTCATGGCTATGGCTACACCTTC. The chain is built from TRBV21-1 and TRBJ1-2; TRBD1 was called by the table and not checked on the DNA. TRBV21-1 corresponds to a pseudogene. There are 19 residues in the CDR3.